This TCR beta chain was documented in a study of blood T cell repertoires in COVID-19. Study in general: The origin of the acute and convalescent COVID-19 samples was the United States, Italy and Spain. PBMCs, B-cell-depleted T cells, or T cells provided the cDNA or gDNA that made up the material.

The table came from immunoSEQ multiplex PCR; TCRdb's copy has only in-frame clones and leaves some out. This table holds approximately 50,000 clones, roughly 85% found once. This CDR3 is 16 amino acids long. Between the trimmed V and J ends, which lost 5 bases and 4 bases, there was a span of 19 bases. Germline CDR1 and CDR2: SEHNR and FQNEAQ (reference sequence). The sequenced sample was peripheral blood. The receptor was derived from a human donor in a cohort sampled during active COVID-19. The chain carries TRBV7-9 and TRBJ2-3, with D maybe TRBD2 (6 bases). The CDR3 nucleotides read TGTGCCAGCAGCCCACCCCCGGGACTTCGGGCAGATACGCAGTATTTT. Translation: CASSPPPGLRADTQYF.